This TCR beta chain was captured by sequencing in a study of blood T cell repertoires in COVID-19. How the authors handled the data: Amplification with reference gene primers provided the estimates of nucleated cell counts. The repertoire was sequenced with immunoSEQ multiplex PCR; TCRdb's copy has only in-frame clones and lacks some. V, J and clone size derive from that table, while D and trimming were established from the DNA sequence. Of approximately 50,000 clones in the sample, around three quarters were seen once. CDR1 and CDR2 (germline): SGHAT, FQNNGV. V gave up 3 bases and J gave up 6 bases, with 17 bases separating them. This CDR3 has 15 residues.

Specimen: peripheral blood. This clonotype was obtained from a man between 65 and 85 years old with acute or convalescent COVID-19. The V gene is TRBV11-2, the J gene TRBJ1-2; the D is unclear. The CDR3 loop reads CASSLEGSPRDGYTF. DNA of the CDR3: TGTGCCAGCAGCTTGGAGGGTTCGCCTCGAGATGGCTACACCTTC.